This TCR beta chain emerged from a study of OX40 agonist ivuxolimab in advanced cancers. Measured with immunoSEQ multiplex PCR; TCRdb has only the in-frame clones, and not every one. The sample shows about 76,000 clones, 84% of them seen only once. Germline-derived CDR1 and CDR2 are SGHDN and FVKESK. The CDR3 sequence is 14 residues long. The ends were cut back, 2 bases at V and 7 bases at J, with 9 bases in the middle. The rearrangement uses TRBV14 and TRBJ1-6; the D is unclear. Specimen: CD4+ or CD8+ T cells sorted from blood, collected in a trial of the OX40 agonist ivuxolimab. The receptor was isolated from an adult with an advanced solid tumor such as melanoma, head and neck, liver or kidney cancer. The DNA of the CDR3 is TGTGCCAGCAGCCAATGGGGTGGCAATTCACCCCTCCACTTT. Translating it yields CASSQWGGNSPLHF.